What follows are 13 T cell receptor beta chains derived from one specimen sequenced in a study of regulatory T cells in long-lasting Graves disease. The time point was: persistent/refractory GD, antithyroid drugs over 5 years with positive TRAb. With RNA extracted from PBMCs as input, the TCR library was made. Both iRepertoire HTBI primers and Arm-PCR of CDR3 regions were used to build the TCR beta libraries. MiXCR was run by TCRdb on the multiplex PCR reads, yielding one entry per CDR3 protein. The sample lists 250,000 to 300,000 distinct CDR3 sequences; around 23% were seen once. The sample in question was peripheral blood mononuclear cells (PBMCs), obtained when the disease was refractory, from a patient treated with antithyroid drugs. The receptor set was obtained from a female donor with Graves disease.

This clonotype has more than one count but fewer than ten. The chain employs TRBV20-1 and TRBJ2-6; no clear D. V lost 5 bases, J lost 4 bases, and 12 bases lay in between. The CDR3 spans 14 residues. CDR1 is DFQATT and CDR2 is SNEGSKA in the germline V gene (reference sequence). CDR3 residues: CSAPVLGGANVLTF. The CDR3 DNA reads as TGCAGTGCTCCCGTCCTAGGGGGGGCCAACGTCCTGACTTTC.

This clonotype has ten or more counts. The CDR3 protein is CASSSYPKPEEKLFF. CDR3 sequence (DNA): TGTGCCAGCAGCTCCTACCCAAAACCGGAGGAAAAACTGTTTTTT. V and J are TRBV11-2 and TRBJ1-4, with D uncertain. CDR1 is SGHAT and CDR2 is FQNNGV in the germline V gene. V dropped 4 bases and J dropped 8 bases, with 17 bases sitting between them. CDR3 length: 15 residues.

There are many counts of this clonotype. This chain links TRBV10-3 with TRBJ2-5, with D maybe TRBD2 (6 bases). The V end lost 0 bases, the J end lost 3 bases, and 11 bases lay between the germline ends. Per germline, CDR1 ENHRY and CDR2 SYGVKD. The CDR3 is 15 residues long. DNA for the CDR3: TGTGCCATCAGTGAGTCGGTACTAGCTAAAGAGACCCAGTACTTC. Protein: CAISESVLAKETQYF.

At least ten counts were recorded for this clonotype. V and J are TRBV28 and TRBJ1-2; maybe TRBD1 (5 bases). Germline-derived CDR1 and CDR2 are MDHEN and SYDVKM. The CDR3 has 13 residues. Trimming removed 6 bases at V and 6 bases at J, with 14 bases between. CDR3 sequence: CASRLVGAHGYTF. CDR3 nucleotides: TGTGCCAGCAGACTGGTAGGGGCCCATGGCTACACCTTC.

CDR3 loop: CASSESRASLGHTIYF. CDR3 sequence (DNA): TGCGCCAGCAGTGAGTCAAGGGCCTCTCTGGGGCACACCATATATTTT. The chain carries TRBV10-2 and TRBJ1-3, with D perhaps TRBD1 (5 bases). The CDR3 is 16 residues long. Trimming cost V 0 bases and J 8 bases, with 17 bases left between them. Germline values: CDR1 WSHSY, CDR2 SAAADI.

This clonotype was seen at least ten times. The gene calls are TRBV28 and TRBJ2-5; the match to TRBD2 covers 9 bases. The CDR3 loop spans 16 amino acids. Germline V gives CDR1 MDHEN, CDR2 SYDVKM. V shed 10 bases and J 5 bases; nucleotides not matched to a gene: 17. The CDR3 nucleotides are TGTGCCACCGGGGGCGCCGTGACTAGCGGTGGGGAGACCCAGTACTTC. It translates to CATGGAVTSGGETQYF.

The rearrangement uses TRBV30 and TRBJ1-5; D is undetermined. The V gene lost 1 base and the J gene lost 4 bases, with 8 bases spanning the gap. Germline CDR1 GTSNPN, CDR2 SVGIG (reference sequence). CDR3 length: 13 amino acids. The CDR3 protein is CAWSEAPNQPQHF. The CDR3 nucleotides are TGTGCCTGGAGTGAGGCTCCAAATCAGCCCCAGCATTTT.

This clonotype appeared a few times. This sequence joins TRBV19 and TRBJ2-5; 13 nucleotides line up with TRBD2. CDR3 length equals 16 residues. CDR1 is LNHDA, CDR2 SQIVND, per germline (reference sequence). V was clipped by 7 bases and J by 4 bases; unmatched bases: 9. CDR3 DNA sequence: TGTGCCAGTACCAAGGGACTAGCGGGATTGGCAGAGACCCAGTACTTC. The encoded protein is CASTKGLAGLAETQYF.

The rearrangement uses TRBV20-1 and TRBJ2-5; 9 bases are a match to TRBD1. Germline V gene data show CDR1 as DFQATT and CDR2 as SNEGSKA (reference sequence). This CDR3 is 15 amino acids long. Germline trimming cut 3 bases from V and 1 base from J; bases unmatched to any gene: 6. This chain's CDR3 is CSARGGTGFQETQYF. The DNA for the CDR3 is TGCAGTGCTAGGGGGGGGACAGGGTTCCAAGAGACCCAGTACTTC.

This clonotype was seen many times. This CDR3 is CASSGGLVGNIQYF. CDR3 coding DNA: TGTGCCAGCAGTGGCGGGCTAGTAGGGAACATTCAGTACTTC. The chain employs TRBV2 and TRBJ2-4, with TRBD2 as a possible D gene (5 bases). Trimming stripped 4 bases from V and 7 bases from J, with 14 bases between. The CDR3 runs to 14 residues. Germline lookup yields CDR1 SNHLY and CDR2 FYNNEI. The variable domain in full, completed from reference TRBV2 and TRBJ2-4, reads EPEVTQTPSHQVTQMGQEVILRCVPISNHLYFYWYRQILGQKVEFLVSFYNNEISEKSEIFDDQFSVERPDGSNFTLKIRSTKLEDSAMYFCASSGGLVGNIQYFGAGTRLSVL.

About this clonotype: A much larger clone differs from this one at a single base, so this may be a read error. The chain employs TRBV6-2 or TRBV6-3 and TRBJ1-6; a weak D match, TRBD1 (5 bases). This CDR3 is 15 amino acids long. In germline, CDR1 is MNHEY, CDR2 SVGEGT. With 7 bases removed from V and 5 bases from J, the gap between germline ends came to 15 bases. The CDR3: CASTSGTDNNSPLHF. The CDR3 nucleotides are TGTGCCAGCACCTCCGGGACGGACAATAATTCACCCCTCCACTTT.

This chain uses TRBV12-3 or TRBV12-4 with TRBJ1-4; TRBD1 might be the D (5 bases). The CDR3 totals 15 residues. The V end was cut by 6 bases, the J end by 10 bases, with 21 bases between. This chain's CDR3 is CASSRPTGASGKLFF. For the CDR3, the DNA is TGTGCCAGCAGCCGCCCCACCGGGGCGTCCGGAAAACTGTTTTTT.

The sample holds many counts of this clonotype. The rearrangement links TRBV28 to TRBJ1-1; D unresolved. The germline V gene has CDR1 MDHEN and CDR2 SYDVKM. The V and J ends lost 2 bases and 10 bases respectively, with 11 bases between them. The CDR3 is 12 residues long. CDR3 in DNA: TGTGCCAGCAGTTTACTCTCAAAAGGAGCTTTCTTT. Its translation is CASSLLSKGAFF. Drawing the rest from reference TRBV28 and TRBJ1-1, the complete variable domain is DVKVTQSSRYLVKRTGEKVFLECVQDMDHENMFWYRQDPGLGLRLIYFSYDVKMKEKGDIPEGYSVSREKKERFSLILESASTNQTSMYLCASSLLSKGAFFGQGTRLTVV.